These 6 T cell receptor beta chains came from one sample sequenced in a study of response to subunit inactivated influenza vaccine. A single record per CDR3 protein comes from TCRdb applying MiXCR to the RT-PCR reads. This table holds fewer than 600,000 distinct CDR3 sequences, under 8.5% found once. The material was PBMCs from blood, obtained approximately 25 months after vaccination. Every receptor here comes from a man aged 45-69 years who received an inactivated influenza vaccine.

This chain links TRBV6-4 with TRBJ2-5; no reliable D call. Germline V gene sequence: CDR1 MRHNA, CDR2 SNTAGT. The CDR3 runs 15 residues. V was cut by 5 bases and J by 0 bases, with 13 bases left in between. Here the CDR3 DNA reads TGTGCCAGCAGTTATCAAGACAAGTACCAAGAGACCCAGTACTTC. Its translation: CASSYQDKYQETQYF.

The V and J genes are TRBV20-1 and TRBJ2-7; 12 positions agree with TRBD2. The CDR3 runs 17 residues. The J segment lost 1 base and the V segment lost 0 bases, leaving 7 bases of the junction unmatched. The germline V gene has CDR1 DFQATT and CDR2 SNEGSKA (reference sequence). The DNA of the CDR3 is TGCAGTGCTAGAGACCCACGGACTAGCGGGATATCCTACGAGCAGTACTTC. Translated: CSARDPRTSGISYEQYF.

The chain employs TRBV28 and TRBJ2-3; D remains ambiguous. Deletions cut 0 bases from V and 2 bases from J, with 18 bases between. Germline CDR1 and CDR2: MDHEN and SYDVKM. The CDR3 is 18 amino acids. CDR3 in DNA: TGTGCCAGCAGTTTATGTAGGAAGTGTCGATCTCCCACAGATACGCAGTATTTT. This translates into CASSLCRKCRSPTDTQYF.

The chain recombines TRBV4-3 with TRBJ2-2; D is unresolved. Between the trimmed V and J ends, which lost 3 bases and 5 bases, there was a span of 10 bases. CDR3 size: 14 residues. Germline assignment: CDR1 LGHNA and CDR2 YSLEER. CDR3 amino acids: CASSHQSKTGELFF. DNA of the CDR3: TGCGCCAGCAGCCACCAATCCAAGACCGGGGAGCTGTTTTTT.

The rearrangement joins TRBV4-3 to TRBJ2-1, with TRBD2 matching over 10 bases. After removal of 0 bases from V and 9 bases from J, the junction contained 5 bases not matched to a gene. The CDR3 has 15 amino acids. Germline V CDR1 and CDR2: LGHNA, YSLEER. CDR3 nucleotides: TGCGCCAGCAGCCAAGAGTCTAGCGGGAGTAGTGAGCAGTTCTTC. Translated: CASSQESSGSSEQFF.

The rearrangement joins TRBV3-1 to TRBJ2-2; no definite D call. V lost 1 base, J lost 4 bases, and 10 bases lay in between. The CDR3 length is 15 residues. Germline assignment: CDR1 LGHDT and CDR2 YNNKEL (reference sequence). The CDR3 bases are TGTGCCAGCAGCCAAGTGGGAACAAGCACCGGGGAGCTGTTTTTT. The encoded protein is CASSQVGTSTGELFF.